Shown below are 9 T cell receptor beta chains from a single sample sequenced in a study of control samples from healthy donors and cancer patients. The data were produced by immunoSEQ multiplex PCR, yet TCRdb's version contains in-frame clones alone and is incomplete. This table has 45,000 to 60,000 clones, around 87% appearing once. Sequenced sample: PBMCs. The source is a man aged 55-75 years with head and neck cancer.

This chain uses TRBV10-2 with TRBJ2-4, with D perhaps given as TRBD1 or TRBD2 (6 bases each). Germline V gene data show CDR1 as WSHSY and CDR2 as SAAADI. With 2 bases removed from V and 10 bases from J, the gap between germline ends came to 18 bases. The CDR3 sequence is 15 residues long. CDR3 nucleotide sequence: TGCGCCAGCAGTGAGAGGCTCGGGGGCCCCGGGATTCAGTACTTC. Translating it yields CASSERLGGPGIQYF.

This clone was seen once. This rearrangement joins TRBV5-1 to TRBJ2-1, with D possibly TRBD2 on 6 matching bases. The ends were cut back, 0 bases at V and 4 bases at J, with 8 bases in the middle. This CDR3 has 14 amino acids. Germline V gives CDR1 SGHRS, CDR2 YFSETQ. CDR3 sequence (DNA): TGCGCCAGCAGCTTGGGGGGAGGTTACAATGAGCAGTTCTTC. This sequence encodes CASSLGGGYNEQFF.

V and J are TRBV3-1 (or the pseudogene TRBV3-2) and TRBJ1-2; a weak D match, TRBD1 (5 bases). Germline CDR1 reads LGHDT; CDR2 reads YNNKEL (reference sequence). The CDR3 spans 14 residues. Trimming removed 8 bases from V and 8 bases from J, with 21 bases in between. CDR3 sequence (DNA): TGTGCCAGCTCAGGGTTCCGGGGTTGGGACGGCTACACCTTC. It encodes CASSGFRGWDGYTF.

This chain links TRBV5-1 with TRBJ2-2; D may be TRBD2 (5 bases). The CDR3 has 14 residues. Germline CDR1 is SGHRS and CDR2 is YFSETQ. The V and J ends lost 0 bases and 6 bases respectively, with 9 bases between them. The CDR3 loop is CASSLERAPGELFF. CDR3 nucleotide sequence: TGCGCCAGCAGCTTGGAGAGGGCCCCCGGGGAGCTGTTTTTT.

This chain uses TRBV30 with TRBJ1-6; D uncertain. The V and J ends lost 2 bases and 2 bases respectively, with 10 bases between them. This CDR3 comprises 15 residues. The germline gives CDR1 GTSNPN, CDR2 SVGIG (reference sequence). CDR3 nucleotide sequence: TGTGCCTGGAGTCTCTCGCTGGCCTATAATTCACCCCTCCACTTT. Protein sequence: CAWSLSLAYNSPLHF. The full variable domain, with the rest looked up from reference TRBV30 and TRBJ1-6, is SQTIHQWPATLVQPVGSPLSLECTVEGTSNPNLYWYRQAAGRGLQLLFYSVGIGQISSEVPQNLSASRPQDRQFILSSKKLLLSDSGFYLCAWSLSLAYNSPLHFGNGTRLTVT.

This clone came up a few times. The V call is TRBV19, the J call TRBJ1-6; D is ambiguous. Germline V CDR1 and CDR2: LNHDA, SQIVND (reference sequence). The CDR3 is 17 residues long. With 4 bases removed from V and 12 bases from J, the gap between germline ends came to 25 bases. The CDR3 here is CASSTAAVRIGDVPLHF. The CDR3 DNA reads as TGTGCCAGTAGTACCGCAGCGGTGAGAATAGGTGATGTACCCCTCCACTTT.

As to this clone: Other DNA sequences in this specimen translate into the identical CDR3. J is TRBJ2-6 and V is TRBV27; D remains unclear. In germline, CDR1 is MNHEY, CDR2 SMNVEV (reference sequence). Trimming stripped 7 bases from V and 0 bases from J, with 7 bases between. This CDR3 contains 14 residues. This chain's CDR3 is CASTISSGANVLTF. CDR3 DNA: TGTGCCAGCACCATCAGCTCTGGGGCCAACGTCCTGACTTTC.

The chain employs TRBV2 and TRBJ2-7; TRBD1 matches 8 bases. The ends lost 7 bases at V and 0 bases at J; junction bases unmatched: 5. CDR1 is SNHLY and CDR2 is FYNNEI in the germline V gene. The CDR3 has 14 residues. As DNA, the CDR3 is TGTGCCAGCAACCGGGACAGGAGCTCCTACGAGCAGTACTTC. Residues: CASNRDRSSYEQYF. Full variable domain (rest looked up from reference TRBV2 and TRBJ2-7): EPEVTQTPSHQVTQMGQEVILRCVPISNHLYFYWYRQILGQKVEFLVSFYNNEISEKSEIFDDQFSVERPDGSNFTLKIRSTKLEDSAMYFCASNRDRSSYEQYFGPGTRLTVT.

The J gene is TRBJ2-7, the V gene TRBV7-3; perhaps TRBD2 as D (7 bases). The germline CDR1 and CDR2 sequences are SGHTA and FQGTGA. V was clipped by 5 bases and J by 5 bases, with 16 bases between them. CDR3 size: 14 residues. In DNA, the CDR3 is TGTGCCAGCAGCCAAAGTGGGGGGGCGAACGAGCAGTACTTC. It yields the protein CASSQSGGANEQYF.